One sample yielded the 7 T cell receptor beta chains listed below, sequenced in a study of control samples from healthy donors and cancer patients. Method: immunoSEQ multiplex PCR; TCRdb's copy keeps in-frame clones and lacks some. Seen here are about 140,000 clones, 94% observed once, and the top ten hold about 12%. Source material: blood. All receptors derive from a man aged 35 to 55 in good health.

As concerns this clone: Other DNA sequences in the sample encode the same CDR3. J is TRBJ1-2 and V is TRBV6-5, with D possibly being TRBD1 (5 bases). Per germline, CDR1 MNHEY and CDR2 SVGAGI. The CDR3 covers 13 residues. V was shortened by 2 bases and J by 7 bases, with 11 bases between the two germline ends. The DNA for the CDR3 is TGTGCCAGCAGTTACCGTCAGGGAGGTGGCTACACCTTC. Protein: CASSYRQGGGYTF.

V usage is TRBV28 and J usage is TRBJ1-5, with 8 bases that match TRBD1. This CDR3 comprises 16 residues. Germline CDR1 and CDR2: MDHEN and SYDVKM. Germline trimming cut 5 bases from V and 2 bases from J; bases unmatched to any gene: 8. In nucleotides, the CDR3 is TGTGCCAGCAGTCCCCACCAGGGGGCAGGCAATCAGCCCCAGCATTTT. It translates to CASSPHQGAGNQPQHF.

The chain links TRBV4-1 to TRBJ2-7; 9 positions agree with TRBD2. This CDR3 comprises 16 residues. CDR1 MGHRA and CDR2 YSYEKL come from the germline V gene. J lost 5 bases, V lost 4 bases, and 12 bases had no gene match. CDR3 sequence (DNA): TGCGCCAGCAGCCCCCGTTGGCAGCGGGAGGAAGACGAGCAGTACTTC. The encoded protein is CASSPRWQREEDEQYF.

In this sample, this clone turned up a few times. The genes are TRBV6-1 and TRBJ2-6; possibly TRBD2 for D (5 bases). V dropped 4 bases and J dropped 0 bases, with 10 bases sitting between them. The CDR3 loop spans 16 amino acids. The germline gives CDR1 MNHNS, CDR2 SASEGT. DNA for the CDR3: TGTGCCAGCAGTGCGGGGATGGGCTCTGGGGCCAACGTCCTGACTTTC. Protein: CASSAGMGSGANVLTF.

This chain joins TRBV13 and TRBJ2-2, with a weak D call TRBD2 (7 bases). The CDR3 consists of 15 residues. Germline-derived CDR1 and CDR2 are PRHDT and FYEKMQ (reference sequence). V gave up 8 bases and J gave up 4 bases, with 17 bases separating them. The CDR3 region has the DNA TGTGCCAGCCGGGGGGCAGGGCTATCCACCGGGGAGCTGTTTTTT. This translates into CASRGAGLSTGELFF.

The genes are TRBV5-5 and TRBJ1-5, with TRBD1 matching over 8 bases. CDR1 is SGHKS and CDR2 is YYEKEE in the germline V gene (reference sequence). The CDR3 has 17 amino acids. After removal of 2 bases from V and 1 base from J, the junction contained 8 bases not matched to a gene. CDR3 in DNA: TGTGCCAGCAGCTTCGGACAGGGTTTAAGCAGCAATCAGCCCCAGCATTTT. Translated, it gives CASSFGQGLSSNQPQHF.

This chain links TRBV12-3 or TRBV12-4 with TRBJ2-7; 10 bases agree with TRBD2. The CDR3 contains 13 residues. The V gene end was trimmed by 6 bases and the J gene end by 9 bases; junction bases not matched to a gene: 8. The CDR3 loop is CASRRTSGSVQYF. CDR3 bases: TGTGCCAGCAGACGGACTAGCGGTTCGGTGCAGTACTTC.